This T cell receptor beta chain stems from a study of T cell responses to AZD1222 COVID-19 vaccine. Whole-study results and caveats: After two AZD1222 doses, spike-specific TCR breadth and depth rose versus day 0. The study found vaccine-associated CD4 TCRs spanning spike, dominant at 160-218 and 743-854. Possibly, clonal diversity was underestimated; donors were largely white British and included more females. At study baseline, merely several AZD1222 recipients were seropositive.

The CDR3 is 18 amino acids. Germline V gives CDR1 LGHNA, CDR2 YNFKEQ. Trimming stripped 1 base from V and 3 bases from J, with 19 bases between. Turning to this clone: Its antigen remains unknown.

Repertoires were generated with immunoSEQ multiplex PCR, while TCRdb's copy carries only in-frame clones and drops some. Altogether around 94,000 clones are present, 85% being singletons, with the ten largest covering 4.5% to 5%. The TCR originated in an adult who received the AZD1222 COVID-19 vaccine. The specimen comprised peripheral blood, sampled 28 days after the second AZD1222 dose. The J gene is TRBJ1-3, the V gene TRBV4-2; D might be TRBD1 (6 bases). In DNA, the CDR3 is TGTGCCAGCAGCCAAGGTCCCCCACGGGGGCTGGGTGGAAACACCATATATTTT. It yields the protein CASSQGPPRGLGGNTIYF.